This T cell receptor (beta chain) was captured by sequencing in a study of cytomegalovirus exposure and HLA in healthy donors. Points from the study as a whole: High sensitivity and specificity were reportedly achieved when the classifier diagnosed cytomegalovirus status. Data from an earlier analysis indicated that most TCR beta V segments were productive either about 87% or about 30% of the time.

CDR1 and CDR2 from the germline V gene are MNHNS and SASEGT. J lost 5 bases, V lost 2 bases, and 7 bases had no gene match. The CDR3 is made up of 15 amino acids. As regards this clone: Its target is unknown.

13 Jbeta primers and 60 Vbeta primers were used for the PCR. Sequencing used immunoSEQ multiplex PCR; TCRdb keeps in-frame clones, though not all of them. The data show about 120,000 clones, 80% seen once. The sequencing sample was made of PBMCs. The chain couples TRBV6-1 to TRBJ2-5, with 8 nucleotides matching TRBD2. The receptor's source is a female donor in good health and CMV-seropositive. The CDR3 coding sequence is TGTGCCAGCAGTGAACTGGGACTAGGGACGGAGACCCAGTACTTC. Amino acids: CASSELGLGTETQYF.